This TCR beta chain was sequenced during a study of cytotoxic CD8 clonotypes in ibrutinib-treated CLL. On the study more broadly: The average sample held around 260,000 productive templates and about 99,000 productive rearrangements.

The germline V gene encodes CDR1 MNHEY and CDR2 SVGAGI. V lost 2 bases to trimming and J lost 5 bases, with 6 bases between them. The CDR3 is 13 residues long. With regard to this clone: Its antigen is unknown.

General study results and limits: Public clonotypes, found uncommonly, either contracted or stayed stable on treatment.

Here immunoSEQ multiplex PCR was the method, and the copy in TCRdb shows in-frame clones only, minus some. Of approximately 320,000 clones in the sample, 67% were seen once. The source is a human donor with chronic lymphocytic leukemia. The sequencing here drew on PBMCs, taken after 36 months of ibrutinib treatment. The chain is built from TRBV6-5 and TRBJ1-4, with no clear D. The CDR3 loop reads CASSYGRNEKLFF. The CDR3 DNA follows: TGTGCCAGCAGTTACGGCAGAAATGAAAAACTGTTTTTT.